What follows describes a single TCR beta chain. What it binds is not known. The ends were cut back, 0 bases at V and 8 bases at J, with 20 bases in the middle. Germline lookup yields CDR1 DFQATT and CDR2 SNEGSKA (reference sequence). CDR3 length: 16 amino acids. Library preparation for TCR beta used quantitative 5'-RACE with molecular barcodes. TCRdb reprocessed the 5' RACE reads via MiXCR and lists one record per CDR3 protein. The sample carries about 130,000 distinct CDR3 sequences, roughly 9% recorded once. The data were obtained in a study of CD8 T cells in ankylosing spondylitis. Study-wide results and caveats: Clones linked with disease were CD8+ and fairly uncommon in the peripheral blood. Clones tied to disease were said to be significantly enriched in matched ankylosing spondylitis synovial fluid. Several highly homologous variants made up a TCR beta motif that seemed to typify ankylosing spondylitis blood.

This TCR was sampled from a male donor with ankylosing spondylitis or in good health (not recorded which). The J gene is TRBJ2-1, the V gene TRBV20-1, with a weak D call TRBD1 (6 bases). Material: blood, either unsorted or a sorted T cell fraction (not recorded which). In nucleotides, the CDR3 is TGCAGTGCTAGAGATGGGGCAGGGGTGGGGATCGATGAGCAGTTCTTC. This translates into CSARDGAGVGIDEQFF.